The 13 T cell receptor beta chains below all came from one sample that was sequenced in a study of T cells in women clearing cervical HPV infection. Using immunoSEQ multiplex PCR, the repertoire was profiled, and TCRdb retains in-frame clones only, with some absent. The record lists more than 40,000 clones, of which the ten most abundant hold approximately 0.98%. Sequenced sample: blood buffy coat. Receptors originate from a woman between 18 and 69 years old with a cervical HPV16 infection that either progressed to CIN3+ or cleared (not recorded which).

For this clone: The junction differs from germline at one of its ends, possibly a read error. The CDR3 reads CASSPSMNTEAFF. Partial CDR3 DNA: TGTGCCAGCAGCCCCTCCATGAACACCGAA. The chain links TRBV14 to TRBJ1-1, with D unresolved. The read halts 3 residues ahead of the CDR3 end, with the missing end drawn from the germline J gene. The germline V gene encodes CDR1 SGHDN and CDR2 FVKESK. The CDR3 spans 13 residues.

Remarks on this clone: The read comes to an end 3 residues before the CDR3 does, leaving the germline J gene to fill in the end. The rearrangement links TRBV5-1 to TRBJ2-7, with unresolved D. Germline CDR1 and CDR2: SGHRS and YFSETQ. V was shortened by 5 bases and J by 5 bases, with 8 bases between the two germline ends. The CDR3 runs to 11 residues. The DNA read from the CDR3 is TGCGCCAGCAGGTTTCGGGACGAG. Its protein product is CASRFRDE. The whole CDR3 sequence reads CASRFRDEQYF.

About this clone itself: The read finishes 3 residues shy of the CDR3 end, and the germline J gene is used to complete it. The chain combines TRBV14 with TRBJ2-5; 10 nucleotides match TRBD2. V shed 2 bases, J shed 5 bases, and the junction held 11 bases outside the gene matches. The CDR3 has 17 amino acids. Per the germline V gene, CDR1 is SGHDN and CDR2 is FVKESK. CDR3 bases read: TGTGCCAGCAGCCAATTAGCGGGGGGCGTCCCCGGGGAGACC. It is translated as CASSQLAGGVPGET. The entire CDR3 is CASSQLAGGVPGETQYF.

A note on this clone: The CDR3 extends 3 residues past the end of the read, so its final part is completed from the germline J gene. The rearrangement uses TRBV7-2 and TRBJ2-7, with D possibly matching TRBD2 (6 bases). Germline CDR1 and CDR2: SGHTA and FQGNSA. CDR3 length equals 13 residues. V was cut by 1 base and J by 6 bases, with 10 bases left in between. The CDR3 protein is CASSLVRGTEQYF. Partial CDR3 DNA: TGTGCCAGCAGCTTAGTTCGGGGGACCGAG.

The sequenced part of the CDR3 DNA is TGTGCCAGCAGCCCAGTTGATACC. It specifies CASSPVDT. The CDR3 in its entirety is CASSPVDTYTF. The chain recombines TRBV7-9 with TRBJ1-2; no clear D. The CDR3 end falls 3 residues outside the read, so it is completed with the germline J gene. The germline gives CDR1 SEHNR, CDR2 FQNEAQ (reference sequence). The CDR3 is 11 amino acids. Together with reference TRBV7-9 and TRBJ1-2, the CDR3 gives the full variable domain: DTGVSQNPRHKITKRGQNVTFRCDPISEHNRLYWYRQTLGQGPEFLTYFQNEAQLEKSRLLSDRFSAERPKGSFSTLEIQRTEQGDSAMYLCASSPVDTYTFGSGTRLTVV.

About this clone: The missing CDR3 end, 3 residues past where the read stops, is filled in from the germline J gene. This chain connects TRBV19 to TRBJ2-5; no reliable D call. The CDR3 runs to 13 residues. The germline V gene has CDR1 LNHDA and CDR2 SQIVND (reference sequence). With 3 bases removed from V and 4 bases from J, the gap between germline ends came to 9 bases. The CDR3 bases that were read are TGTGCCAGTAGTATTCATGGCAGAGAGACC. This sequence encodes CASSIHGRET. The whole CDR3 reads CASSIHGRETQYF.

With regard to this clone: With the read ending 3 residues before the CDR3 end, the germline J gene is used to fill in that end. Other DNA sequences within the sample encode an identical CDR3. The rearrangement joins TRBV7-2 to TRBJ1-3, with a weak D call TRBD1 (5 bases). The CDR3 totals 15 residues. Germline CDR1 and CDR2: SGHTA and FQGNSA. V gave up 5 bases and J gave up 2 bases, with 13 bases separating them. The chain's CDR3 is CASSLWAGAGNTIYF. CDR3 bases read: TGTGCCAGCAGCCTCTGGGCGGGGGCTGGAAACACC. Full variable domain (missing parts from reference TRBV7-2 and TRBJ1-3): GAGVSQSPSNKVTEKGKDVELRCDPISGHTALYWYRQSLGQGLEFLIYFQGNSAPDKSGLPSDRFSAERTGGSVSTLTIQRTQQEDSAVYLCASSLWAGAGNTIYFGEGSWLTVV.

For this clone: The read ends 3 residues shy of where the CDR3 ends; the end is completed using the germline J gene. This chain uses TRBV5-1 with TRBJ2-7; 7 bases align to TRBD2. J was trimmed by 3 bases and V by 1 base; bases with no gene match: 10. Germline V gene sequence: CDR1 SGHRS, CDR2 YFSETQ. The CDR3 is 16 residues long. Partial CDR3 DNA: TGCGCCAGCAGCTTGACCTCGAGCGGGGCTTTCTACGAG. Protein: CASSLTSSGAFYE. The CDR3 reads in full as CASSLTSSGAFYEQYF.

CDR3 DNA, as far as it was read: TGTGCCAGTACCGGGACAGGGTCAATAGATACG. Encoded protein: CASTGTGSIDT. The CDR3, in full, reads CASTGTGSIDTQYF. The chain links TRBV19 to TRBJ2-3, with 9 nucleotides matching TRBD1. The CDR3 is cut off 3 residues early in the read; its end comes from the germline J gene. The length of the CDR3 is 14 residues. Germline V gene data show CDR1 as LNHDA and CDR2 as SQIVND (reference sequence). V lost 7 bases to trimming and J lost 5 bases; unmatched junction nucleotides: 7.

Points on this clone: The read terminates 3 residues before the CDR3 end, so the remaining end is supplied by the germline J gene. The rearrangement joins TRBV4-1 to TRBJ1-3; 7 bases align to TRBD1. CDR3 length equals 16 residues. CDR1 MGHRA and CDR2 YSYEKL come from the germline V gene. Germline trimming cut 3 bases from V and 2 bases from J; bases unmatched to any gene: 7. The CDR3 reads CASSHLDREAGNTIYF. The covered CDR3 bases are TGCGCCAGCAGCCACCTCGACAGGGAAGCTGGAAACACC.

Comment on this clone: The CDR3 end is not reached by the read, which stops 3 residues before it; the germline J gene fills it in. V and J are TRBV20-1 and TRBJ2-3; D perhaps matches TRBD2 (6 bases). The germline V and J ends were trimmed by 1 base and 2 bases, with 13 bases remaining between them. Germline V lookup: CDR1 DFQATT, CDR2 SNEGSKA (reference sequence). There are 15 residues in the CDR3. CDR3 region: CSARVDGGYTDTQYF. CDR3 DNA, as far as it was read: TGCAGTGCTAGAGTTGACGGGGGATACACAGATACG.

In regard to this clone: The CDR3 goes on 3 residues after the read ends, and that part is filled in from the germline J gene. The J gene is TRBJ2-5, the V gene TRBV18; TRBD2 aligns across 8 bases. The CDR3 loop spans 17 amino acids. V trimming: 3 bases; J trimming: 1 base; junction bases outside the gene matches: 10. Germline CDR1 is KGHSH and CDR2 is LQKENI. The CDR3 protein is CASSPFQRGTSQETQYF. The sequenced part of the CDR3 DNA is TGTGCCAGCTCACCGTTTCAGCGGGGGACCTCCCAAGAGACC.

In regard to this clone: The read ends 3 residues shy of where the CDR3 ends; the end is completed using the germline J gene. The chain joins TRBV5-1 to TRBJ1-6, with TRBD1 as a possible D gene (6 bases). Trimming took 0 bases from V and 10 from J, leaving 17 bases between them. This CDR3 spans 16 amino acids. Germline CDR1 and CDR2: SGHRS and YFSETQ. CDR3 in amino acids: CASSLDGKTGYSPLHF. The CDR3 DNA, read in part, is TGCGCCAGCAGCTTGGACGGGAAAACAGGGTACTCACCC. The entire variable domain, with the rest obtained from reference TRBV5-1 and TRBJ1-6, is as follows: KAGVTQTPRYLIKTRGQQVTLSCSPISGHRSVSWYQQTPGQGLQFLFEYFSETQRNKGNFPGRFSGRQFSNSRSEMNVSTLELGDSALYLCASSLDGKTGYSPLHFGNGTRLTVT.